The clone carrying this T cell receptor (beta chain) was seen ten or more times. Its antigen remains unidentified. Amplification of the TCR beta CDR3 regions used RNA transcripts (as template). RT-PCR with HTBI primers came first, then second-round multiplex PCR. TCRdb re-analysed the multiplex PCR reads in MiXCR, keeping a single row per CDR3 protein. The profile shows just over 600,000 distinct CDR3 sequences, 22% of them singletons. The CDR3 runs to 12 residues. V lost 4 bases to trimming and J lost 2 bases, with 6 bases between them. Germline V gene data show CDR1 as SNHLY and CDR2 as FYNNEI. This sample was taken from a study of Graves' ophthalmopathy and Graves' hyperthyroidism. About the study: Before any treatment, peripheral blood was taken at the initial diagnosis.

Clinical symptoms, serum thyroxine, TRAb, thyroid ultrasound and orbital computed tomography formed the basis of diagnosis. Overall study findings and caveats: Clonotypes were expanded in thyroid at above 0.001 frequency, and most also appeared in blood.

Sequencing was done on a sample of peripheral blood. This clonotype was obtained from a woman between 18 and 29 years old with stable Graves' hyperthyroidism. Some clones in this sample may be carry-over from other donors' samples. The gene calls are TRBV2 and TRBJ2-7; D is ambiguous. CDR3 sequence reads: CASSVYTYEQYF. For the CDR3, the DNA is TGTGCCAGCAGTGTTTACACCTACGAGCAGTACTTC.